This T cell receptor (beta chain) was sequenced during a study of blood T cells in healthy people across ages. Study-wide points: Age brought a roughly linear fall in TCR beta diversity measured per million T cells. It was found that TCR beta diversity correlated strongly with the percentage of naive T cells.

This clonotype turned up a few times. Its target is not known. Isolated per sample were at least 7 million PBMCs. The amount of total RNA extracted per sample was at least 5.5 micrograms. The CDR3 is 12 residues long. Germline CDR1 and CDR2: MNHNY and SVGAGI (reference sequence). For the second PCR, which ran for 7 to 11 cycles, a sample-barcoded 5' primer and a J-beta primer mix were used. One entry per CDR3 protein, called by TCRdb with MiXCR from the 5' RACE reads. The table shows about 1.4 million distinct CDR3 sequences, with approximately 59% occurring only once. This sequence joins TRBV6-6 and TRBJ2-4, with a possible D match to TRBD2 (5 bases). Judging by the DNA end, TRBJ2-7 fits better; the J call may be wrong. The clonotype was recovered from a man in his late teens or twenties in good health. Sequencing input: blood. DNA for the CDR3: TGTGCCAGCAGGGCGGGCCCTAACGAGCAGTACTTC. The encoded protein is CASRAGPNEQYF.